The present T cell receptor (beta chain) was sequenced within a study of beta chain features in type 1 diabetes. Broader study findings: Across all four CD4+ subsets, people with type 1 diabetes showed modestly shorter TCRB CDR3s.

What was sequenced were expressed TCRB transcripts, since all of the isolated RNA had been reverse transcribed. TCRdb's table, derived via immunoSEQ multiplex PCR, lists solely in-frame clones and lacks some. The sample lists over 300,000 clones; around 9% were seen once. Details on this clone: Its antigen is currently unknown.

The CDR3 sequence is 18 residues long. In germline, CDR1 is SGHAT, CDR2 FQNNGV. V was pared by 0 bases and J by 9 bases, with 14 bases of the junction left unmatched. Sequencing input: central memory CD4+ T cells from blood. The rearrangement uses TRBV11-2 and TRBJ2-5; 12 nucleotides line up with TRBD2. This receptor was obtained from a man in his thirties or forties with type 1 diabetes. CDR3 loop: CASSLDPGLAGYTQAQYF. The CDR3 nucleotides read TGTGCCAGCAGCTTAGACCCCGGACTAGCGGGGTACACCCAGGCCCAGTACTTC.